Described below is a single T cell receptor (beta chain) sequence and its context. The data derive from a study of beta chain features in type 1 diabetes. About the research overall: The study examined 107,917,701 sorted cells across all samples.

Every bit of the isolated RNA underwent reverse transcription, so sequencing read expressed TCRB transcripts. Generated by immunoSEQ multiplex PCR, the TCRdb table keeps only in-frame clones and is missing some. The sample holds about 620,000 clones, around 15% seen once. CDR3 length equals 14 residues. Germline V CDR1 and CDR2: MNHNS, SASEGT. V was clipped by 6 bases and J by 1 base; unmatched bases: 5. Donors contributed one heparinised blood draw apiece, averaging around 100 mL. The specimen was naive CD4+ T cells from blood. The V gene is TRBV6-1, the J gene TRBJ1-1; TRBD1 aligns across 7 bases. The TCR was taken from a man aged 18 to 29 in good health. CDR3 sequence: CASSHRGRNTEAFF. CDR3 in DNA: TGTGCCAGCAGCCACAGGGGAAGGAACACTGAAGCTTTCTTT.